This is a list of T cell receptor beta chains from one sample in a study of post-analysis software for immune sequencing data. TCRdb reanalysed the PCR reads using MiXCR and keeps one entry per CDR3 protein. The sample contains about 770,000 distinct CDR3 sequences, just over 45% of which appear only once. The sample consisted of blood. The origin of the receptors is a girl aged 10-17 years with multiple sclerosis. CDR3s include the opening cysteine and the closing phenylalanine or tryptophan. Fields, in order: D gene, clone size, J gene, V gene, CDR3 DNA, CDR3 protein. The D gene is left open where the match is weak. Clone size is given for some rows only: seen once, a few or many times, or a class if the clone is expanded.

D gene: -
clone size: few
J gene: TRBJ1-2
V gene: TRBV25-1
CDR3 DNA: TGTGCCAGCAGACCCACCCGGGGGGGCGACTATGGCTACACCTTC
CDR3 protein: CASRPTRGGDYGYTF

D gene: -
clone size: -
J gene: TRBJ2-7
V gene: TRBV7-2
CDR3 DNA: TGTGCCAGCAGCCCAGGGAAGGTCCCCTACGAGCAGTACTTC
CDR3 protein: CASSPGKVPYEQYF

D gene: TRBD2
clone size: few
J gene: TRBJ2-7
V gene: TRBV2
CDR3 DNA: TGTGCCAGCAGTGAAGAGTGGGTCGGGAGGTTCACCTACGAGCAGTACTTC
CDR3 protein: CASSEEWVGRFTYEQYF

D gene: TRBD2
clone size: few
J gene: TRBJ2-3
V gene: TRBV7-2
CDR3 DNA: TGTGCCAGCAGCTCCCCCAATGGGGGAGGGCCCCAGTATTTT
CDR3 protein: CASSSPNGGGPQYF

D gene: -
clone size: -
J gene: TRBJ2-1
V gene: TRBV4-3
CDR3 DNA: TGCGCCAGCAGCCAAGAACGGGGCTCCCACAATGAGCAGTTCTTC
CDR3 protein: CASSQERGSHNEQFF

D gene: TRBD1
clone size: -
J gene: TRBJ2-7
V gene: TRBV7-9
CDR3 DNA: TGTGCCAGCAGCCATACTACAGGGGGCAGGACCTACGAGCAGTACTTC
CDR3 protein: CASSHTTGGRTYEQYF

D gene: -
clone size: -
J gene: TRBJ2-7
V gene: TRBV7-2
CDR3 DNA: TGTGCCAGCAGCTTCGGGCCAGAAGCCTCCTACGAGCAGTACTTC
CDR3 protein: CASSFGPEASYEQYF

D gene: -
clone size: -
J gene: TRBJ1-1
V gene: TRBV27
CDR3 DNA: TGTGCCAGCAGTCCGCCTGGGCCAGGGCTCAGGAACACTGAAGCTTTCTTT
CDR3 protein: CASSPPGPGLRNTEAFF

D gene: -
clone size: -
J gene: TRBJ2-1
V gene: TRBV20-1
CDR3 DNA: TGCAGTGCTAGTGCCCCTGGGGGCGGAGCATACAATGAGCAGTTCTTC
CDR3 protein: CSASAPGGGAYNEQFF

D gene: -
clone size: -
J gene: TRBJ2-7
V gene: TRBV20-1
CDR3 DNA: TGCAGTGCTAGAAGGCACAGCTCCTACGAGCAGTACTTC
CDR3 protein: CSARRHSSYEQYF

D gene: -
clone size: -
J gene: TRBJ1-6
V gene: TRBV12-3/TRBV12-4
CDR3 DNA: TGTGCCAGCAGCGAAACTTTCGTTTCACCCCTCCACTTT
CDR3 protein: CASSETFVSPLHF

D gene: TRBD2
clone size: few
J gene: TRBJ2-5
V gene: TRBV15
CDR3 DNA: TGTGCCACCAGCAGAGGTTCAAAGACTAGCGGGAGTAGTCAGACCCAGTACTTC
CDR3 protein: CATSRGSKTSGSSQTQYF

D gene: TRBD2
clone size: -
J gene: TRBJ2-7
V gene: TRBV7-9
CDR3 DNA: TGTGCCAGCAGCTTAGTGGCTAGCGGGATGTACTACGAGCAGTACTTC
CDR3 protein: CASSLVASGMYYEQYF

D gene: TRBD2
clone size: -
J gene: TRBJ2-1
V gene: TRBV20-1
CDR3 DNA: TGCAGTGCTCCTCCGGGACTAGCGCTGTACAATGAGCAGTTCTTC
CDR3 protein: CSAPPGLALYNEQFF

D gene: TRBD1
clone size: -
J gene: TRBJ1-5
V gene: TRBV12-3/TRBV12-4
CDR3 DNA: TGTGCCAGCAGTCATCAGGGGGCTAGTCAGCCCCAGCATTTT
CDR3 protein: CASSHQGASQPQHF

D gene: -
clone size: -
J gene: TRBJ1-2
V gene: TRBV7-2
CDR3 DNA: TGTGCCAGCAGCTTAGAGCTTCACTATGGCTACACCTTC
CDR3 protein: CASSLELHYGYTF

D gene: TRBD1
clone size: -
J gene: TRBJ1-5
V gene: TRBV28
CDR3 DNA: TGTGCCAGCAGTTTATGGGACAGGGGGCTTCAGCCCCAGCATTTT
CDR3 protein: CASSLWDRGLQPQHF

D gene: TRBD1
clone size: few
J gene: TRBJ2-7
V gene: TRBV6-6
CDR3 DNA: TGTGCCAGCAGTAACAGGGGGCCCTACGAGCAGTACTTC
CDR3 protein: CASSNRGPYEQYF

D gene: -
clone size: -
J gene: TRBJ2-7
V gene: TRBV29-1
CDR3 DNA: TGCAGCGTGGCGGGGCTCTACGAGCAGTACTTC
CDR3 protein: CSVAGLYEQYF

D gene: TRBD2
clone size: -
J gene: TRBJ2-5
V gene: TRBV6-2/TRBV6-3
CDR3 DNA: TGTGCCAGCAGCCACGGACTAGCGGGAAAGAAAGAGACCCAGTACTTC
CDR3 protein: CASSHGLAGKKETQYF

D gene: TRBD2
clone size: -
J gene: TRBJ2-3
V gene: TRBV5-1
CDR3 DNA: TGCGCCAGCAGCTTCGCGGGAGTTTTAAGCACAGATACGCAGTATTTT
CDR3 protein: CASSFAGVLSTDTQYF

D gene: -
clone size: few
J gene: TRBJ1-5
V gene: TRBV5-1
CDR3 DNA: TGCGCCAGCAGCTTGGGCCAGGCGGATCAGCCCCAGCATTTT
CDR3 protein: CASSLGQADQPQHF

D gene: -
clone size: few
J gene: TRBJ2-5
V gene: TRBV7-3
CDR3 DNA: TGTGCCAGCAGCCTATCGGCCGGGACTCAAGAGACCCAGTACTTC
CDR3 protein: CASSLSAGTQETQYF

D gene: -
clone size: -
J gene: TRBJ2-7
V gene: TRBV11-3
CDR3 DNA: TGTGCCAGCAGCACCTCTAGCGTTTCCTACGAGCAGTACTTC
CDR3 protein: CASSTSSVSYEQYF

D gene: TRBD1
clone size: many
J gene: TRBJ2-5
V gene: TRBV25-1
CDR3 DNA: TGTGCCAGCAGGGGGACAGGGCGTAGCTACGAGACCCAGTACTTC
CDR3 protein: CASRGTGRSYETQYF

D gene: -
clone size: -
J gene: TRBJ1-1
V gene: TRBV28
CDR3 DNA: TGTGCCAGCAGTCCGCCAGGAACCAAACTACTGAATGCTTTCTTT
CDR3 protein: CASSPPGTKLLNAFF

D gene: TRBD2
clone size: -
J gene: TRBJ2-5
V gene: TRBV28
CDR3 DNA: TGTGCCAGCAGCCGAACTACAGCGGGACCGCCTCAAGAGACCCAGTACTTC
CDR3 protein: CASSRTTAGPPQETQYF

D gene: -
clone size: -
J gene: TRBJ2-1
V gene: TRBV20-1
CDR3 DNA: TGCAGTGCTGACACCCAGAGTGGCACGTCCTACGATGAGCAGTTCTTC
CDR3 protein: CSADTQSGTSYDEQFF

D gene: -
clone size: -
J gene: TRBJ2-5
V gene: TRBV6-5
CDR3 DNA: TGTGCCAGCAGTTACCGTGTCACCCAAGAGACCCAGTACTTC
CDR3 protein: CASSYRVTQETQYF

D gene: TRBD1
clone size: -
J gene: TRBJ1-5
V gene: TRBV20-1
CDR3 DNA: TGCAGTGCTAGAGATGACAGGGCTTGGCAGCCCCAGCATTTT
CDR3 protein: CSARDDRAWQPQHF

D gene: -
clone size: -
J gene: TRBJ2-3
V gene: TRBV11-2
CDR3 DNA: TGTGCCAGCAGCTTAGATTTGGCGATGGATACGCAGTATTTT
CDR3 protein: CASSLDLAMDTQYF

D gene: -
clone size: -
J gene: TRBJ2-1
V gene: TRBV4-3
CDR3 DNA: TGCGCCAGCAGCCAAACTTGGATAGACGATGAGTCTCTCTACAATGAGCAGTTCTTC
CDR3 protein: CASSQTWIDDESLYNEQFF

D gene: -
clone size: -
J gene: TRBJ2-5
V gene: TRBV28
CDR3 DNA: TGTGCCGGCAGTCGGGGGCCGAACCAAGAGACCCAGTACTTC
CDR3 protein: CAGSRGPNQETQYF

D gene: TRBD2
clone size: -
J gene: TRBJ2-1
V gene: TRBV7-9
CDR3 DNA: TGTGCCAGCAGCTTAGAGCCCTGGGGGGACGGGACTAGCGGATACAATGAGCAGTTCTTC
CDR3 protein: CASSLEPWGDGTSGYNEQFF

D gene: -
clone size: few
J gene: TRBJ1-1
V gene: TRBV12-3/TRBV12-4
CDR3 DNA: TGTGCCAGCAGTCCCACGGACGGTATGAACACTGAAGCTTTCTTT
CDR3 protein: CASSPTDGMNTEAFF

D gene: TRBD2
clone size: -
J gene: TRBJ2-3
V gene: TRBV5-6
CDR3 DNA: TGTGCCAGCAGCTGGGGGACTAGGGGTACGCAGTATTTT
CDR3 protein: CASSWGTRGTQYF

D gene: -
clone size: -
J gene: TRBJ2-1
V gene: TRBV5-1
CDR3 DNA: TGCGCCAGCAGCGCAGAGCTCGGAAATGAGCAGTTCTTC
CDR3 protein: CASSAELGNEQFF

D gene: -
clone size: -
J gene: TRBJ1-1
V gene: TRBV4-3
CDR3 DNA: TGCGCCAGCAGCCTCCAGGTGGGGACCACTGAAGCTTTCTTT
CDR3 protein: CASSLQVGTTEAFF

D gene: -
clone size: -
J gene: TRBJ2-1
V gene: TRBV2
CDR3 DNA: TGTGCCAGCAGAGGAAGTGTGCAGTTCTTC
CDR3 protein: CASRGSVQFF

D gene: TRBD2
clone size: few
J gene: TRBJ2-5
V gene: TRBV6-5
CDR3 DNA: TGTGCCAGCAGCAACCCTAGAGCGGGAGGGCCGCGGGAGCAGTACTTC
CDR3 protein: CASSNPRAGGPREQYF

D gene: -
clone size: few
J gene: TRBJ1-1
V gene: TRBV29-1
CDR3 DNA: TGCAGCGTTGATGGCCTAGGGGAATACACTGAAGCTTTCTTT
CDR3 protein: CSVDGLGEYTEAFF

D gene: -
clone size: once
J gene: TRBJ1-2
V gene: TRBV7-9
CDR3 DNA: TGTGCCAGCAGGGATACAGGGAGCGGCTACACCTTC
CDR3 protein: CASRDTGSGYTF

D gene: TRBD1
clone size: -
J gene: TRBJ2-7
V gene: TRBV7-6
CDR3 DNA: TGTGCCAGCAGCTCTCCAATGAGGGGGCACGAGCAGTACTTC
CDR3 protein: CASSSPMRGHEQYF